The present T cell receptor beta chain was sequenced within a study of blood T cell repertoires in COVID-19. One Seattle source followed patients from active infection through their disease course. Assay used: immunoSEQ multiplex PCR; TCRdb lists only in-frame clones, some missing. Among a few hundred thousand clones listed, roughly 89% were seen once. Trimming removed 3 bases from V and 1 base from J, with 15 bases in between. CDR1 and CDR2 from the germline V gene are DFQATT and SNEGSKA (reference sequence). This CDR3 is 15 amino acids long. The chain couples TRBV20-1 to TRBJ2-5, with D possibly being TRBD2 (5 bases). This receptor was identified in a young man with COVID-19, enrolled during active disease. Sequencing input: peripheral blood. The chain's CDR3 is CSASSAGTSQETQYF. CDR3 DNA: TGCAGTGCTAGTTCTGCGGGTACATCCCAAGAGACCCAGTACTTC.